Below, 4 T cell receptor beta chains from the same sample are listed, as sequenced in a study of CD8 T cells in Susac syndrome. Random hexamers were used to reverse transcribe the RNA input (about 0.45 to 1 ug). TCRdb processed the immunoSEQ multiplex PCR reads anew with MiXCR; each CDR3 protein has one entry. The profile covers about 160,000 distinct CDR3 sequences, with approximately 94% appearing a single time and approximately 0.094% taken by the ten largest. Sequenced input: CD4+ T cells from PBMCs. The origin of the receptors is a human donor with multiple sclerosis.

The chain has TRBV29-1 and TRBJ2-1; 8 bases agree with TRBD2. Germline CDR1 SQVTM, CDR2 ANQGSEA. The CDR3 is made up of 14 amino acids. V gave up 2 bases and J gave up 9 bases; unmatched junction bases: 9. CDR3 DNA: TGCAGCGTTGAATTACTAGCGGTAGGGGGTGAGCAGTTCTTC. Translated, it gives CSVELLAVGGEQFF.

V is TRBV6-6 and J is TRBJ1-4; D uncertain. The CDR3 spans 12 residues. Germline V CDR1 and CDR2: MNHNY, SVGAGI (reference sequence). The V and J ends lost 6 bases and 8 bases respectively, with 10 bases between them. Here the CDR3 reads CASSKQSEKLFF. CDR3 nucleotides: TGTGCCAGCAGCAAACAGAGCGAAAAACTGTTTTTT.

Only one count was recorded for this clonotype. The chain employs TRBV6-5 and TRBJ2-3, with D possibly matching TRBD2 (6 bases). In germline, CDR1 is MNHEY, CDR2 SVGAGI. Trimming removed 0 bases from V and 2 bases from J, with 9 bases in between. CDR3 size: 15 residues. The CDR3 loop reads CASSYSVAATDTQYF. The DNA of the CDR3 is TGTGCCAGCAGTTACTCGGTAGCGGCCACAGATACGCAGTATTTT.

V is TRBV25-1 and J is TRBJ1-2; D uncertain. The germline gives CDR1 MGHDK, CDR2 SYGVNS. CDR3 length equals 13 residues. V was shortened by 1 base and J by 4 bases, with 7 bases between the two germline ends. CDR3 region: CASSELVGYGYTF. For the CDR3, the DNA is TGTGCCAGCAGTGAATTGGTTGGCTATGGCTACACCTTC.